The T cell receptor (beta chain) under discussion was sequenced for a study of cytomegalovirus exposure and HLA in healthy donors. Findings of the study overall: TCR sequences were mostly rare, though some public TCRs occurred in many donors. The presence/absence work took it that sequencing depth was about the same across donors. The authors later found most CMV-associated TCR beta chains appeared HLA-restricted. Most TCR beta V segments were productive about 87% or about 30% of the time in an earlier analysis.

The PCR was carried out with 60 Vbeta primers and 13 Jbeta primers. Method: immunoSEQ multiplex PCR; TCRdb's copy keeps in-frame clones and lacks some. The table for this sample gives roughly 57,000 clones. A note on this clone: Antigen unknown.

Sequencing was done on a sample of PBMCs. The clonotype comes from a woman in her thirties in good health and CMV-seropositive.

CDR3 DNA sequence: TGTGCCAGCAGCCAGGGACAGGGCGATGGCTACACCTTC. It encodes CASSQGQGDGYTF. J is TRBJ1-2 and V is TRBV7-8; 9 bases are a match to TRBD1. Germline CDR1 and CDR2: SGHVS and FQNEAQ. The length of the CDR3 is 13 residues. V shed 5 bases, J shed 6 bases, and the junction held 4 bases outside the gene matches.